This entry lists 22 T cell receptor beta chains sequenced from one sample in a study of Ad26.COV2.S vaccination and SARS-CoV-2 variants. Some clones are missing from TCRdb's copy, which holds only in-frame ones; the method was immunoSEQ multiplex PCR. The sample has 380,000 or so clones, approximately 83% seen once. The treatment was: 15 to 20 received Ad26.COV2.S at low or high dose, single or two shots; roughly 5 received placebo; per-sample allocation not given. Day 63 after the first injection of vaccine or placebo was the sampling time. The sequencing used peripheral blood, collected in a trial of Ad26.COV2.S vaccine versus placebo. Every receptor here comes from a person between 18 and 59 years old who received the Ad26.COV2.S COVID-19 vaccine or a placebo.

The chain recombines TRBV24-1 with TRBJ1-2, with D possibly TRBD1 on 5 matching bases. The CDR3 runs 12 residues. Germline V gene sequence: CDR1 KGHDR, CDR2 SFDVKD. The V and J ends lost 12 bases and 7 bases respectively, with 17 bases between them. The DNA of the CDR3 is TGTGCCGCCGTCGACAGAATGGGTGGCTACACCTTC. Amino acids: CAAVDRMGGYTF.

This chain joins TRBV4-1 and TRBJ2-1; 7 bases agree with TRBD2. The trim removed 6 bases at V and 9 bases at J, leaving 8 bases unmatched. CDR1 and CDR2 (germline): MGHRA, YSYEKL. The CDR3 runs 13 residues. The CDR3 coding sequence is TGCGCCAGCAGGTCTTACGGGGAGGGTGAGCAGTTCTTC. Translated, it gives CASRSYGEGEQFF.

This clone was picked up one time. The gene calls are TRBV4-2 and TRBJ1-3; D remains ambiguous. Looked up from germline, CDR1 is LGHNA and CDR2 is YNFKEQ. Between the trimmed V and J ends, which lost 0 bases and 2 bases, there was a span of 8 bases. This CDR3 contains 15 residues. CDR3 DNA sequence: TGTGCCAGCAGCCAAGACCGATCTGCTGGAAACACCATATATTTT. This translates into CASSQDRSAGNTIYF.

This clone occurred once. CDR3 amino acids: CASSYLDGDNEQFF. The CDR3 DNA reads TGTGCCAGCAGTTATTTGGACGGGGACAATGAGCAGTTCTTC. The V gene is TRBV6-5, the J gene TRBJ2-1; possible D gene TRBD2, 5 bases. Germline V gene lookup returns CDR1 MNHEY and CDR2 SVGAGI. The CDR3 is 14 residues long. V gave up 3 bases and J gave up 5 bases, with 11 bases separating them.

Comment on this clone: Other DNA sequences of this sample code for an identical CDR3. The chain has TRBV6-2 or TRBV6-3 and TRBJ1-5, with D tentatively TRBD1 (5 bases). Trimming stripped 2 bases from V and 7 bases from J, with 9 bases between. Germline V gene data show CDR1 as MNHEY and CDR2 as SVGEGT. The CDR3 extends over 13 amino acids. In DNA, the CDR3 is TGTGCCAGCAGTTACGTCGGGGGACAGCCCCAGCATTTT. Translating it yields CASSYVGGQPQHF.

This clone has only a few counts. V and J are TRBV2 and TRBJ1-5, with 7 bases matching TRBD1. Trimming at V came to 6 bases and at J to 4 bases, leaving 3 bases not matched to a gene. Germline CDR1 reads SNHLY; CDR2 reads FYNNEI. This CDR3 region has 13 residues. The CDR3 reads CASRLTGNQPQHF. CDR3 DNA sequence: TGTGCCAGCAGATTGACAGGGAATCAGCCCCAGCATTTT.

This clone was observed a few times. This chain joins TRBV2 and TRBJ1-2; D gene ambiguous. Deletions cut 7 bases from V and 6 bases from J, with 12 bases between. The CDR3 covers 12 residues. Germline V lookup: CDR1 SNHLY, CDR2 FYNNEI. The chain's CDR3 is CASKDLGNGYTF. Written as DNA, the CDR3 is TGTGCCAGCAAGGACCTAGGGAATGGCTACACCTTC.

The chain joins TRBV9 to TRBJ2-1; perhaps TRBD2 as D (6 bases). CDR1 and CDR2 (germline): SGDLS, YYNGEE. The CDR3 length is 15 residues. With 2 bases removed from V and 0 bases from J, the gap between germline ends came to 9 bases. The CDR3 loop is CASSVSGDSYNEQFF. The CDR3 coding sequence is TGTGCCAGCAGCGTTAGCGGAGACTCCTACAATGAGCAGTTCTTC.

This chain connects TRBV11-3 to TRBJ2-3; unclear D gene. Germline assignment: CDR1 SGHNT and CDR2 YENEEA. The V gene lost 5 bases and the J gene lost 2 bases, with 23 bases spanning the gap. The CDR3 has 18 amino acids. The DNA for the CDR3 is TGTGCCAGCAGCCCCCCCGAAGGCCTTTATCATTACACAGATACGCAGTATTTT. This sequence encodes CASSPPEGLYHYTDTQYF.

The chain links TRBV4-3 to TRBJ2-7, with D uncertain. V was cut by 0 bases and J by 2 bases, with 5 bases left in between. Germline CDR1 is LGHNA and CDR2 is YSLEER. The CDR3 runs to 13 residues. CDR3 residues: CASSQDEAYEQYF. The CDR3 DNA sequence: TGCGCCAGCAGCCAAGATGAGGCCTACGAGCAGTACTTC.

This clone came up a few times. The chain has TRBV7-3 and TRBJ1-6; 7 bases are shared with TRBD1. The germline V gene has CDR1 SGHTA and CDR2 FQGTGA. The V and J ends lost 4 bases and 9 bases, in that order; junction bases with no gene match: 6. CDR3 size: 14 residues. The CDR3 is CASSYTGEGSPLHF. For the CDR3, the DNA is TGTGCCAGCAGCTATACAGGGGAAGGTTCACCCCTCCACTTT.

The V gene is TRBV7-9, the J gene TRBJ1-2; 10 bases map to TRBD1. The J segment lost 3 bases and the V segment lost 4 bases, leaving 2 bases of the junction unmatched. CDR1 is SEHNR and CDR2 is FQNEAQ in the germline V gene (reference sequence). The CDR3 spans 14 residues. CDR3 sequence (DNA): TGTGCCAGCAGCTCCGGGACAGGGGACTATGGCTACACCTTC. Translated: CASSSGTGDYGYTF.

V is TRBV27 and J is TRBJ2-7, with TRBD1 matching 7 bases. With 0 bases clipped from V and 2 bases from J, the junction kept 7 bases outside the gene matches. Germline-derived CDR1 and CDR2 are MNHEY and SMNVEV (reference sequence). The length of the CDR3 is 16 residues. The CDR3 sequence: CASSLSTGFTTYEQYF. CDR3 DNA sequence: TGTGCCAGCAGTTTATCGACAGGGTTCACAACCTACGAGCAGTACTTC.

Here the CDR3 reads CATSGQGVQPQHF. The CDR3 region has the DNA TGTGCCACCAGCGGCCAGGGGGTTCAGCCCCAGCATTTT. The V and J genes are TRBV15 and TRBJ1-5; TRBD1 aligns across 7 bases. CDR3 length equals 13 residues. J lost 6 bases, V lost 5 bases, and 4 bases had no gene match. Germline V gene data show CDR1 as LNHNV and CDR2 as YYDKDF (reference sequence).

This chain connects TRBV5-1 to TRBJ2-4, with 16 bases lining up with TRBD2. This CDR3 has 24 residues. With 4 bases clipped from V and 0 bases from J, the junction kept 22 bases outside the gene matches. The germline V gene encodes CDR1 SGHRS and CDR2 YFSETQ. CDR3 protein: CASSPFPSGLAGGPSEPAKNIQYF. CDR3 coding DNA: TGCGCCAGCAGCCCCTTCCCTTCGGGACTAGCGGGAGGGCCCTCCGAGCCAGCCAAAAACATTCAGTACTTC.

This clone appeared a few times. The chain recombines TRBV7-9 with TRBJ1-1; unclear D gene. Germline-derived CDR1 and CDR2 are SEHNR and FQNEAQ (reference sequence). V lost 5 bases, J lost 11 bases, and 9 bases lay in between. The CDR3 consists of 10 residues. The CDR3, as DNA: TGTGCCAGCAGCCCCGGTGAGGCTTTCTTT. Protein sequence: CASSPGEAFF.

The V gene is TRBV18, the J gene TRBJ1-2, with 7 positions matching TRBD1. The length of the CDR3 is 16 residues. The germline CDR1 and CDR2 sequences are KGHSH and LQKENI. J lost 5 bases, V lost 3 bases, and 12 bases had no gene match. This chain's CDR3 is CASSPRPETGRYGYTF. The CDR3 DNA is TGTGCCAGCTCACCCCGACCGGAGACAGGGAGGTATGGCTACACCTTC.

The J gene is TRBJ2-7, the V gene TRBV6-2 or TRBV6-3, with D possibly being TRBD1 (5 bases). The germline V gene has CDR1 MNHEY and CDR2 SVGEGT. V was trimmed by 4 bases and J by 6 bases, leaving 10 bases between them. The CDR3 extends over 12 amino acids. The CDR3 sequence is CASSSRVFEQYF. Written as DNA, the CDR3 is TGTGCCAGCAGTTCCAGGGTGTTCGAGCAGTACTTC.

The rearrangement joins TRBV7-3 to TRBJ2-5; 7 bases fit TRBD2. In germline, CDR1 is SGHTA, CDR2 FQGTGA. The CDR3 consists of 15 residues. V shed 5 bases and J 5 bases; nucleotides not matched to a gene: 11. Here the CDR3 DNA reads TGTGCCAGCAGCCCAACCGGGGGAGGGAGGGAGACCCAGTACTTC. Its protein product is CASSPTGGGRETQYF. The entire variable domain, with the rest obtained from reference TRBV7-3 and TRBJ2-5, is as follows: GAGVSQTPSNKVTEKGKYVELRCDPISGHTALYWYRQSLGQGPEFLIYFQGTGAADDSGLPNDRFFAVRPEGSVSTLKIQRTERGDSAVYLCASSPTGGGRETQYFGPGTRLLVL.

This clone was picked up one time. The chain recombines TRBV7-9 with TRBJ2-1; 8 nucleotides agree with TRBD2. With 4 bases clipped from V and 10 bases from J, the junction kept 9 bases outside the gene matches. Germline V gene lookup returns CDR1 SEHNR and CDR2 FQNEAQ (reference sequence). CDR3 length: 14 amino acids. This CDR3 reads CASSSGTSLTEQFF. CDR3 nucleotide sequence: TGTGCCAGCAGCTCCGGGACTAGTCTCACCGAGCAGTTCTTC.

This chain connects TRBV25-1 to TRBJ2-5; 9 positions agree with TRBD1. The germline V gene has CDR1 MGHDK and CDR2 SYGVNS. The CDR3 is made up of 16 amino acids. The junction had 10 bases not matched to a gene; V was cut back by 3 bases and J by 5 bases. The CDR3 region has the DNA TGTGCCAGCAGTGACCAGAAACAGGGGGCGATGGAGACCCAGTACTTC. Translated, it gives CASSDQKQGAMETQYF.

The V call is TRBV7-9, the J call TRBJ1-2; 9 bases are shared with TRBD1. The CDR3 runs 15 residues. In germline, CDR1 is SEHNR, CDR2 FQNEAQ (reference sequence). The ends lost 5 bases at V and 7 bases at J; junction bases unmatched: 11. The CDR3 DNA is TGTGCCAGCAGCCCACTGGGACAGGGATTTAGTGGCTACACCTTC. This gives the protein CASSPLGQGFSGYTF. Drawing the rest from reference TRBV7-9 and TRBJ1-2, the complete variable domain is DTGVSQNPRHKITKRGQNVTFRCDPISEHNRLYWYRQTLGQGPEFLTYFQNEAQLEKSRLLSDRFSAERPKGSFSTLEIQRTEQGDSAMYLCASSPLGQGFSGYTFGSGTRLTVV.